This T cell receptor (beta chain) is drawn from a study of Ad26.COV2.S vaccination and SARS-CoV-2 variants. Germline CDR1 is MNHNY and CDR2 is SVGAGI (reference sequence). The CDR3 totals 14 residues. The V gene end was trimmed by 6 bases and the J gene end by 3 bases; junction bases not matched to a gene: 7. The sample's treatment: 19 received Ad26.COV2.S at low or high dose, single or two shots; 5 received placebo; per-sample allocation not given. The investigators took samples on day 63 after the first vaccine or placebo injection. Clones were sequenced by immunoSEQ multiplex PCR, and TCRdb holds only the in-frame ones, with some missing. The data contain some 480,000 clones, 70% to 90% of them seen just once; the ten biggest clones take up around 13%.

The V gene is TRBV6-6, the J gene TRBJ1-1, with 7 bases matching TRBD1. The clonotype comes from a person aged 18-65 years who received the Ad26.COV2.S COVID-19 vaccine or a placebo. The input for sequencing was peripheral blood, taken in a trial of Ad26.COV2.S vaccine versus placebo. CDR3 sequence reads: CASRHTGVYTEAFF. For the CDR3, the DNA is TGTGCCAGCAGACACACAGGGGTTTACACTGAAGCTTTCTTT.